The 32 T cell receptor beta chains listed next were all sequenced from one sample in a study of T cells in Graves' hyperthyroidism and ophthalmopathy. TCR beta CDR3 regions were amplified from RNA. HTBI primers were employed in a first-round RT-PCR of the TCR CDR3. Each CDR3 protein gets one entry after TCRdb re-called the multiplex PCR reads with MiXCR. Of about 200,000 distinct CDR3 sequences in the sample, roughly a sixth were seen once. Sequencing was performed on blood. The origin of the receptors is a woman aged 45-65 years with Graves' hyperthyroidism.

The gene calls are TRBV10-1 and TRBJ1-2, with no clear D. Between the trimmed V and J ends, which lost 6 bases and 3 bases, there was a span of 11 bases. Germline values: CDR1 WNHNN, CDR2 SYGVQD (reference sequence). The CDR3 extends over 13 amino acids. The CDR3 DNA sequence: TGCGCCAGCAGCTTTGACCAGGACTATGGCTACACCTTC. This encodes CASSFDQDYGYTF.

This clonotype was observed a handful of times. CDR3 nucleotide sequence: TGTGCCAGCAGTGTTAGTCTAGCGGCAGCAGCGCAGTACTTC. It encodes CASSVSLAAAAQYF. The chain combines TRBV6-1 with TRBJ2-7; the match to TRBD2 covers 7 bases. This CDR3 comprises 14 residues. Trimming at V came to 4 bases and at J to 9 bases, leaving 12 bases not matched to a gene. Germline lookup yields CDR1 MNHNS and CDR2 SASEGT.

A single count supports this clonotype. The V gene is TRBV5-1, the J gene TRBJ2-7, with TRBD1 identical over 10 bases. Germline CDR1 is SGHRS and CDR2 is YFSETQ. The CDR3 is 15 residues long. V was pared by 4 bases and J by 2 bases, with 6 bases of the junction left unmatched. Here the CDR3 reads CASSPGQGGAYEQYF. CDR3 DNA: TGCGCCAGCAGCCCCGGACAGGGGGGTGCCTACGAGCAGTACTTC.

This clonotype was observed a few times. V and J are TRBV4-1 and TRBJ1-1; tentative D call: TRBD1 (5 bases). Germline CDR1 and CDR2: MGHRA and YSYEKL. The V end lost 0 bases, the J end lost 4 bases, and 18 bases lay between the germline ends. This CDR3 spans 17 amino acids. The CDR3 protein is CASSQDGRGGRGTEAFF. The CDR3 region has the DNA TGCGCCAGCAGCCAAGATGGAAGGGGAGGGAGGGGCACTGAAGCTTTCTTT.

This clonotype was detected ten times or more. The V and J genes are TRBV30 and TRBJ2-6; no clear D gene. The V end was cut by 4 bases, the J end by 0 bases, with 13 bases between. The CDR3 runs 16 residues. CDR1 and CDR2 (germline): GTSNPN, SVGIG (reference sequence). The DNA of the CDR3 is TGTGCCTGGAAACGGCAGCCGATCTCTGGGGCCAACGTCCTGACTTTC. Its translation is CAWKRQPISGANVLTF.

This clonotype was detected ten times or more. A read error may produce the germline difference seen at one junction end. The rearrangement links TRBV12-3 or TRBV12-4 to TRBJ1-4; D is unclear. This CDR3 is built from 13 residues. CDR3 region: CASSLLTIEKLFF. The CDR3 DNA is TGTGCCAGCAGTTTATTGACTATTGAAAAACTGTTTTTT.

This clonotype was detected only a few times. The chain combines TRBV20-1 with TRBJ2-7; perhaps TRBD2 as D (5 bases). Trimming removed 1 base from V and 0 bases from J, with 10 bases in between. The CDR3 covers 14 residues. Germline assignment: CDR1 DFQATT and CDR2 SNEGSKA (reference sequence). CDR3 coding DNA: TGCAGTGCTAGAGTAATGGGGAGCTCCTACGAGCAGTACTTC. Its translation is CSARVMGSSYEQYF.

This clonotype has at least ten counts. V gene TRBV27 combines with J gene TRBJ2-1; D remains ambiguous. V was pared by 5 bases and J by 5 bases, with 4 bases between. The CDR3 extends over 11 amino acids. In germline, CDR1 is MNHEY, CDR2 SMNVEV (reference sequence). The CDR3 DNA follows: TGTGCCAGCAGTCAAAACAATGAGCAGTTCTTC. Translating gives CASSQNNEQFF.

The V gene is TRBV29-1, the J gene TRBJ2-4; 9 nucleotides match TRBD1. The CDR3 consists of 14 residues. Germline CDR1 reads SQVTM; CDR2 reads ANQGSEA. The J segment lost 3 bases and the V segment lost 6 bases, leaving 6 bases of the junction unmatched. The CDR3 DNA reads as TGCAGCGTGGGGACAGGGACCGGCAAAAACATTCAGTACTTC. It is translated as CSVGTGTGKNIQYF.

The chain carries TRBV13 and TRBJ2-7; D is uncertain. The CDR3 runs to 14 residues. V was cut by 1 base and J by 3 bases, with 10 bases left in between. The germline CDR1 and CDR2 sequences are PRHDT and FYEKMQ (reference sequence). The CDR3 DNA follows: TGTGCCAGCAGCTTAGAAGGGTTGGTCTACGAGCAGTACTTC. Amino acids: CASSLEGLVYEQYF.

This clonotype was counted ten times or more. The chain carries TRBV7-8 and TRBJ2-3; D possibly corresponds to TRBD2 (5 bases). This CDR3 comprises 15 residues. V shed 2 bases and J shed 2 bases, with 11 bases lying between them. CDR1 and CDR2 (germline): SGHVS, FQNEAQ. The CDR3 DNA reads as TGTGCCAGCAGCTTAAGGGAGACACTCACAGATACGCAGTATTTT. Residues: CASSLRETLTDTQYF.

This clonotype was seen ten or more times. The chain couples TRBV29-1 to TRBJ2-3; D may be TRBD2 (5 bases). CDR3 length: 15 residues. CDR1 is SQVTM, CDR2 ANQGSEA, per germline. V lost 6 bases, J lost 2 bases, and 18 bases lay in between. In nucleotides, the CDR3 is TGCAGCGTCGTCTCCCTAGCAGTCCTCACAGATACGCAGTATTTT. Protein product: CSVVSLAVLTDTQYF.

This clonotype came up many times. The chain is built from TRBV7-9 and TRBJ2-1, with D possibly matching TRBD2 (6 bases). Trimming stripped 8 bases from V and 8 bases from J, with 22 bases between. The CDR3 contains 15 residues. Looked up from germline, CDR1 is SEHNR and CDR2 is FQNEAQ (reference sequence). The CDR3 loop is CASGGGDPTPYEQFF. CDR3 sequence (DNA): TGTGCCAGCGGTGGCGGGGACCCCACTCCTTATGAGCAGTTCTTC.

The J gene is TRBJ2-2, the V gene TRBV30, with a tentative D call TRBD2 (5 bases). CDR1 and CDR2 (germline): GTSNPN, SVGIG (reference sequence). Deletions cut 2 bases from V and 4 bases from J, with 8 bases between. The CDR3 consists of 13 residues. The CDR3 nucleotides are TGTGCCTGGAGTCCGAGGGCCACCGGGGAGCTGTTTTTT. Its protein product is CAWSPRATGELFF.

At least ten counts were recorded for this clonotype. V gene TRBV12-3 or TRBV12-4 combines with J gene TRBJ1-5; 8 bases fit TRBD1. Germline trimming cut 6 bases from V and 0 bases from J; bases unmatched to any gene: 16. The CDR3 sequence is 19 residues long. The CDR3 region is CASSPGFDRGRGSNQPQHF. CDR3 nucleotide sequence: TGTGCCAGCAGCCCGGGATTTGACAGGGGAAGGGGTAGCAATCAGCCCCAGCATTTT.

This clonotype was counted at least ten times. The V gene is TRBV6-1, the J gene TRBJ2-3, with D uncertain. Trimming took off 6 bases at V and 4 bases at J, with 5 bases between the two ends. The CDR3 has 11 residues. Germline V gene data show CDR1 as MNHNS and CDR2 as SASEGT. DNA for the CDR3: TGTGCCAGCAGCGTGGCAGATACGCAGTATTTT. It yields the protein CASSVADTQYF.

The table lists this clonotype with a few counts. The chain recombines TRBV7-8 with TRBJ2-5, with D perhaps assigned TRBD1 or TRBD2 (5 bases each). CDR3 length: 15 amino acids. V lost 5 bases and J 9 bases, leaving 22 bases between the germline ends. In germline, CDR1 is SGHVS, CDR2 FQNEAQ. In nucleotides, the CDR3 is TGTGCCAGCAGCCGGCCGGGACCCTTTACTGGTTCCCAGTACTTC. This sequence encodes CASSRPGPFTGSQYF.

There are many counts of this clonotype. V gene TRBV24-1 combines with J gene TRBJ2-1, with a tentative D call TRBD2 (5 bases). From germline, CDR1 is KGHDR and CDR2 SFDVKD. The CDR3 runs to 18 residues. Trimming removed 4 bases at V and 0 bases at J, with 18 bases between. The CDR3: CATSDTQGLGSSYNEQFF. CDR3 nucleotide sequence: TGTGCCACCAGTGACACACAAGGGTTGGGGAGCTCCTACAATGAGCAGTTCTTC.

The rearrangement joins TRBV4-1 to TRBJ2-7, with D tentatively TRBD2 (6 bases). This CDR3 is built from 15 residues. V lost 1 base, J lost 4 bases, and 14 bases lay in between. Germline V gives CDR1 MGHRA, CDR2 YSYEKL. The CDR3 DNA follows: TGCGCCAGCAGCCAAGGGGTCCTGGAGGGATACGAGCAGTACTTC. Encoded protein: CASSQGVLEGYEQYF.

The V and J genes are TRBV19 and TRBJ2-2; 10 bases are a match to TRBD2. V gave up 4 bases and J gave up 5 bases; unmatched junction bases: 4. The CDR3 length is 15 residues. Germline V gene sequence: CDR1 LNHDA, CDR2 SQIVND (reference sequence). The CDR3 DNA sequence: TGTGCCAGTAGTACTAGCGGGAGCGGAACCGGGGAGCTGTTTTTT. Residues: CASSTSGSGTGELFF.

In this sample, this clonotype turned up many times. The chain has TRBV19 and TRBJ2-3, with D hard to call. Trimming took off 3 bases at V and 10 bases at J, with 17 bases between the two ends. The V gene's germline CDR1 is LNHDA and CDR2 SQIVND (reference sequence). This CDR3 region has 14 residues. This CDR3 reads CASSMEISIRAQYF. CDR3 DNA: TGTGCCAGTAGTATGGAGATCTCGATACGGGCGCAGTATTTT. Full variable domain (missing parts from reference TRBV19 and TRBJ2-3): DGGITQSPKYLFRKEGQNVTLSCEQNLNHDAMYWYRQDPGQGLRLIYYSQIVNDFQKGDIAEGYSVSREKKESFPLTVTSAQKNPTAFYLCASSMEISIRAQYFGPGTRLTVL.

This clonotype was counted ten times or more. The chain joins TRBV30 to TRBJ1-4; D gene ambiguous. Trimming removed 0 bases from V and 3 bases from J, with 8 bases in between. The CDR3 runs 14 residues. Germline V gene lookup returns CDR1 GTSNPN and CDR2 SVGIG (reference sequence). The CDR3 sequence: CAWSVGSSNEKLFF. For the CDR3, the DNA is TGTGCCTGGAGTGTCGGGAGTTCTAATGAAAAACTGTTTTTT.

Regarding this clonotype: This may be a read error, as it is one base from a much larger clone. The rearrangement joins TRBV6-5 to TRBJ1-1, with D maybe TRBD1 (6 bases). CDR1 is MNHEY, CDR2 SVGAGI, per germline. The CDR3 consists of 17 residues. The V end was cut by 2 bases, the J end by 8 bases, with 24 bases between. The CDR3 reads CASSYPISGARQIEAFF. In DNA form, the CDR3 reads TGTGCCAGCAGTTACCCGATTTCGGGGGCTCGTCAGATAGAAGCTTTCTTT.

This clonotype was picked up many times. CDR3 bases: TGTGCCAGCAGCCCAACCGGGGGAGGAGAATTCTATGGCTACACCTTC. Amino acids: CASSPTGGGEFYGYTF. The rearrangement joins TRBV7-9 to TRBJ1-2, with a possible D match to TRBD1 (5 bases). The CDR3 loop spans 16 amino acids. Trimming shortened V by 5 bases and J by 4 bases, and 20 bases separated the two germline ends. Per the germline V gene, CDR1 is SEHNR and CDR2 is FQNEAQ (reference sequence).

This clonotype appeared once. Written as DNA, the CDR3 is TGTGCCAGCAGCTTACGGGGGCTAGAGACCCAGTACTTC. Amino acid sequence: CASSLRGLETQYF. The rearrangement links TRBV7-2 to TRBJ2-5; either TRBD1 or TRBD2 may supply D (6 bases each). V gave up 2 bases and J gave up 4 bases, with 8 bases separating them. The germline gives CDR1 SGHTA, CDR2 FQGNSA. The CDR3 sequence is 13 residues long.

This clonotype was seen repeatedly, ten times or more. The V call is TRBV7-9, the J call TRBJ2-1; 7 bases align to TRBD2. V shed 1 base, J shed 2 bases, and the junction held 2 bases outside the gene matches. Germline V gene sequence: CDR1 SEHNR, CDR2 FQNEAQ (reference sequence). The CDR3 extends over 15 amino acids. The CDR3 protein is CASSLGEGPYNEQFF. CDR3 nucleotides: TGTGCCAGCAGCTTAGGGGAGGGCCCCTACAATGAGCAGTTCTTC.

The V call is TRBV7-2, the J call TRBJ2-5; possible D gene TRBD2, 5 bases. Trimming took 1 base from V and 8 from J, leaving 20 bases between them. Germline assignment: CDR1 SGHTA and CDR2 FQGNSA. The CDR3 runs 16 residues. The CDR3 region has the DNA TGTGCCAGCAGCTTAGGGGGTGGCGGCGGGCAGGAAACCCAGTACTTC. Encoded protein: CASSLGGGGGQETQYF.

This clonotype was counted ten times or more. V gene TRBV28 combines with J gene TRBJ1-2; D unclear. The ends were cut back, 8 bases at V and 2 bases at J, with 12 bases in the middle. CDR1 MDHEN and CDR2 SYDVKM come from the germline V gene. The CDR3 has 13 residues. The CDR3 region is CASAEVGNYGYTF. The CDR3 bases are TGTGCCAGCGCCGAGGTGGGGAACTATGGCTACACCTTC.

V is TRBV2 and J is TRBJ2-2; D gene uncertain. The germline V gene has CDR1 SNHLY and CDR2 FYNNEI. This CDR3 comprises 14 residues. Trimming took 7 bases from V and 0 from J, leaving 9 bases between them. CDR3 DNA sequence: TGTGCCAGCACTGTTCCGCCGAACACCGGGGAGCTGTTTTTT. It translates to CASTVPPNTGELFF.

The gene calls are TRBV28 and TRBJ1-2; tentatively, D is TRBD1 (6 bases). Germline-derived CDR1 and CDR2 are MDHEN and SYDVKM. The ends were cut back, 5 bases at V and 3 bases at J, with 10 bases in the middle. This CDR3 region has 13 residues. The DNA for the CDR3 is TGTGCCAGCAGTCACAGGGTTCACTATGGCTACACCTTC. Translated: CASSHRVHYGYTF.

This clonotype showed up many times. The V call is TRBV10-2, the J call TRBJ2-7; tentative D call: TRBD2 (5 bases). Trimming took 3 bases from V and 0 from J, leaving 12 bases between them. The CDR3 spans 15 residues. CDR1 and CDR2 (germline): WSHSY, SAAADI. CDR3 sequence (DNA): TGCGCCAGCAGTGACGGGGAGTTGGGCTCCTACGAGCAGTACTTC. This encodes CASSDGELGSYEQYF.

This clonotype was counted ten times or more. V is TRBV3-1 and J is TRBJ1-1, with D perhaps matching TRBD1 (5 bases). Looked up from germline, CDR1 is LGHDT and CDR2 is YNNKEL (reference sequence). The V and J ends lost 0 bases and 1 base respectively, with 9 bases between them. CDR3 length: 15 amino acids. The DNA of the CDR3 is TGTGCCAGCAGCCAAGATTCGAGGGGGAACACTGAAGCTTTCTTT. This codes for CASSQDSRGNTEAFF. Full variable domain (outside the CDR3, taken from reference TRBV3-1 and TRBJ1-1): DTAVSQTPKYLVTQMGNDKSIKCEQNLGHDTMYWYKQDSKKFLKIMFSYNNKELIINETVPNRFSPKSPDKAHLNLHINSLELGDSAVYFCASSQDSRGNTEAFFGQGTRLTVV.